The clone carrying this TCR beta chain was detected ten times or more. Its specificity is unknown. From RNA transcripts, TCR beta CDR3 regions were amplified. The TCR CDR3 first-round RT-PCR relied on the HTBI primer set. TCRdb recomputed calls from the multiplex PCR reads with MiXCR, one row per CDR3 protein. In the table there are fewer than 450,000 distinct CDR3 sequences, more than 12% of which are singletons. The data are from a study of T cells in Graves' hyperthyroidism and ophthalmopathy. About the research overall: Initial diagnosis, before any treatment, was when peripheral blood was collected. Findings of the study overall: Separation of ophthalmopathy from stable hyperthyroidism was achieved by a 13 V-J model. Model-based prediction identified ophthalmopathy a median around 6.7 months prior to its onset.

V lost 4 bases to trimming and J lost 3 bases; unmatched junction nucleotides: 3. Germline V gene lookup returns CDR1 MNHEY and CDR2 SVGEGT. The CDR3 runs 14 residues. V gene TRBV6-2 or TRBV6-3 combines with J gene TRBJ2-7, with 10 bases identical to TRBD2. The TCR originated in a man aged 45 to 65 with Graves' ophthalmopathy. Sequenced input: blood. As DNA, the CDR3 is TGTGCCAGCAGTTCACGGACTAGCGGCTACGAGCAGTACTTC. Amino acids: CASSSRTSGYEQYF.